These T cell receptor beta chains were read from a single sample in a study of beta chain features in type 1 diabetes. Sequencing was performed with immunoSEQ multiplex PCR; in TCRdb, only in-frame clones are kept and a portion is missing. The sample contains roughly 610,000 clones, around 15% of which appear only once. Sequencing was performed on naive CD4+ T cells from blood. These receptors were taken from a man between 18 and 35 years old in good health. The CDR3 runs from the conserved cysteine through the conserved F or W. Fields, in order: D gene, clone size, J gene, V gene, CDR3 DNA, CDR3 protein. The D gene is left open where the match is weak. Rows may omit the clone size; those that give it use once, few, many or a size class.

-,few,TRBJ1-5,TRBV2,TGTGCCAGCAGTGAAGTTGACAGGAAAGGGCCCCAGCATTTT,CASSEVDRKGPQHF
-,-,TRBJ1-4,TRBV4-2,TGTGCCAGCAGCCAAGATCGCGCCCCTAATGAAAAACTGTTTTTT,CASSQDRAPNEKLFF
TRBD1,few,TRBJ2-7,TRBV11-2,TGTGCCAGCAGCTCTCGAGGACAGGGGAGGATCTACGAGCAGTACTTC,CASSSRGQGRIYEQYF
-,-,TRBJ2-7,TRBV7-8,TGTGCCAGCAGCTTACGGCAGGGGTACGAGCAGTACTTC,CASSLRQGYEQYF
-,-,TRBJ2-5,TRBV9,TGTGCCAGCAGCGTAGGATTATTCGACGGGGGCCTTGAGACCCAGTACTTC,CASSVGLFDGGLETQYF
-,few,TRBJ1-2,TRBV5-1,TGCGCCAGCAGCTTGGGTGCCGGGACTGTCCTCTATGGCTACACCTTC,CASSLGAGTVLYGYTF
-,-,TRBJ2-7,TRBV2,TGTGCCAGCAATTGGGCAGGAGTAGCCTACGAGCAGTACTTC,CASNWAGVAYEQYF
TRBD1,few,TRBJ2-3,TRBV5-1,TGCGCCAGCAGCTTGCCGGGACAGGGGATTGGGAGCACAGATACGCAGTATTTT,CASSLPGQGIGSTDTQYF
-,-,TRBJ1-1,TRBV18,TGTGCCAGCTCACCGGCGGGCCTCGCGACTGAAGCTTTCTTT,CASSPAGLATEAFF
TRBD1,few,TRBJ1-2,TRBV7-9,TGTGCCAGCAGCTCGAAACAGGGGACACTCTATGGCTACACCTTC,CASSSKQGTLYGYTF
-,-,TRBJ2-7,TRBV10-3,TGTGCCAGCAGGGAGACAGTTACCTACGAGCAGTACTTC,CASRETVTYEQYF